One and the same sample provided the 8 T cell receptor beta chains below, sequenced in a study of technical replicates of blood from a few donors. The table came from immunoSEQ multiplex PCR; TCRdb's copy has only in-frame clones and leaves some out. The data hold roughly 79,000 clones, with more than 85% observed a single time. The sample taken for sequencing was T cells isolated from PBMCs. These TCRs come from a human donor in good health.

The V and J genes are TRBV7-8 and TRBJ2-7; 12 nucleotides match TRBD2. The CDR3 length is 18 residues. The junction had 12 bases not matched to a gene; V was cut back by 1 base and J by 5 bases. The germline V gene encodes CDR1 SGHVS and CDR2 FQNEAQ. The CDR3, as DNA: TGTGCCAGCAGCTTAGTATCAGGATCTAGCGGGAGGGCAGACGAGCAGTACTTC. Translated, it gives CASSLVSGSSGRADEQYF.

This chain connects TRBV30 to TRBJ2-5, with D possibly TRBD1 on 5 matching bases. Germline-derived CDR1 and CDR2 are GTSNPN and SVGIG (reference sequence). Trimming cost V 0 bases and J 4 bases, with 15 bases left between them. The CDR3 consists of 15 residues. The CDR3 sequence: CAWSVWVQGVETQYF. The CDR3 DNA follows: TGTGCCTGGAGTGTATGGGTCCAGGGCGTAGAGACCCAGTACTTC.

Only one count was recorded for this clone. The rearrangement uses TRBV19 and TRBJ2-7; the match to TRBD1 covers 7 bases. Germline V lookup: CDR1 LNHDA, CDR2 SQIVND (reference sequence). The CDR3 is 14 residues long. V gave up 7 bases and J gave up 1 base; unmatched junction bases: 7. The CDR3 DNA is TGTGCCAGTACTCCGGGGACAGCTTCCTACGAGCAGTACTTC. Translated, it gives CASTPGTASYEQYF.

This clone occurred a few times. The V and J genes are TRBV11-2 and TRBJ1-5; D possibly corresponds to TRBD1 (5 bases). Trimming removed 3 bases at V and 4 bases at J, with 13 bases between. Germline values: CDR1 SGHAT, CDR2 FQNNGV. CDR3 length equals 15 residues. CDR3 coding DNA: TGTGCCAGCAGCTTCAATCCGTCAGGGAATCAGCCCCAGCATTTT. Amino acid sequence: CASSFNPSGNQPQHF.

V is TRBV30 and J is TRBJ1-1; no clear D gene. Trimming took off 3 bases at V and 1 base at J, with 12 bases between the two ends. The CDR3 extends over 14 amino acids. CDR1 GTSNPN and CDR2 SVGIG come from the germline V gene (reference sequence). CDR3 nucleotides: TGTGCCTGGAGGATTCGGGTGGGGAACACTGAAGCTTTCTTT. The encoded protein is CAWRIRVGNTEAFF.

This chain uses TRBV29-1 with TRBJ2-5, with 11 bases matching TRBD2. V lost 7 bases to trimming and J lost 4 bases; unmatched junction nucleotides: 8. The CDR3 sequence is 14 residues long. The germline gives CDR1 SQVTM, CDR2 ANQGSEA. The CDR3 nucleotides are TGCAGCGCCCCATTAGCGGGAGGGGGAGAGACCCAGTACTTC. The encoded protein is CSAPLAGGGETQYF.

V usage is TRBV5-1 and J usage is TRBJ2-7; D is undetermined. Between the trimmed V and J ends, which lost 1 base and 3 bases, there was a span of 11 bases. The CDR3 sequence is 14 residues long. CDR1 and CDR2 (germline): SGHRS, YFSETQ. The CDR3 DNA reads TGCGCCAGCAGCTTGAAACTCCCCCACTACGAGCAGTACTTC. It encodes CASSLKLPHYEQYF.

The chain combines TRBV5-1 with TRBJ2-7; TRBD1 agrees at 8 bases. Germline CDR1 is SGHRS and CDR2 is YFSETQ. The CDR3 totals 14 residues. V gave up 3 bases and J gave up 0 bases; unmatched junction bases: 2. CDR3 loop: CASSSGTGSYEQYF. The CDR3 bases are TGCGCCAGCAGCTCCGGGACAGGCTCCTACGAGCAGTACTTC.